These T cell receptor beta chains were read from a single sample in a study of T cells in Graves' hyperthyroidism and ophthalmopathy. Each CDR3 protein is one row after TCRdb ran MiXCR on the multiplex PCR reads. The table has over 500,000 distinct CDR3 sequences, 17% seen once. The sequenced material came from blood. The receptors were sampled from a woman aged 18-29 years with Graves' ophthalmopathy. The CDR3 runs from the conserved cysteine through the conserved F or W.

v_call	j_call	cdr3_aa
TRBV4-1	TRBJ1-1	CASSQRGVAEAFF
TRBV7-2	TRBJ1-5	CASSLGGSQPQHF
TRBV7-3	TRBJ2-3	CASSLRISGLADTDTQYF
TRBV9	TRBJ2-1	CASSGLAGGLPEQFF
TRBV6-7	TRBJ2-3	CASSYPGLAGADTQYF
TRBV11-2	TRBJ2-2	CASSPPPDMANTGELFF
TRBV20-1	TRBJ1-1	CSAHRDRDVPEAFF
TRBV13	TRBJ1-5	CASSLGPQGRGQPQHF
TRBV7-9	TRBJ2-3	CASSLEGLRSDTQYF
TRBV6-2/TRBV6-3	TRBJ2-2	CASPTRRRPRSGGELFF
TRBV5-1	TRBJ1-1	CASSFRPGHTEAFF